What follows describes a single T cell receptor (beta chain). This sample was taken from a study of Ad26.COV2.S vaccination and SARS-CoV-2 variants. At the level of the study: The authors gave Ad26.COV2.S intramuscularly, either once or twice 56 days apart.

Treatment meaning: roughly 19 received Ad26.COV2.S at low or high dose, single or two shots; roughly five received placebo; per-sample allocation not given. Specimens were obtained on day 63 following the first vaccine or placebo injection. A Boston donor was an adult aged 18-55 years. Its platform was an Ad26 vector, and its expressed antigen was Wuhan-strain SARS-CoV-2 spike. Germline CDR1 reads SGHTA; CDR2 reads FQGNSA. V lost 6 bases and J 5 bases, leaving 22 bases between the germline ends. The CDR3 contains 16 residues. Profiling relied on immunoSEQ multiplex PCR, and the TCRdb table lists in-frame clones only, not all of them. This table has a few hundred thousand clones, 89% appearing once.

The source material was peripheral blood, sampled in a trial of Ad26.COV2.S vaccine versus placebo. The receptor comes from a person between 18 and 65 years old who received the Ad26.COV2.S COVID-19 vaccine or a placebo. The rearrangement links TRBV7-2 to TRBJ1-1; D not resolved. The CDR3 loop is CASSGPGITTRTEAFF. As DNA, the CDR3 is TGTGCCAGCAGTGGACCGGGGATCACGACGAGGACTGAAGCTTTCTTT. The variable domain in full, completed from reference TRBV7-2 and TRBJ1-1, reads GAGVSQSPSNKVTEKGKDVELRCDPISGHTALYWYRQSLGQGLEFLIYFQGNSAPDKSGLPSDRFSAERTGGSVSTLTIQRTQQEDSAVYLCASSGPGITTRTEAFFGQGTRLTVV.